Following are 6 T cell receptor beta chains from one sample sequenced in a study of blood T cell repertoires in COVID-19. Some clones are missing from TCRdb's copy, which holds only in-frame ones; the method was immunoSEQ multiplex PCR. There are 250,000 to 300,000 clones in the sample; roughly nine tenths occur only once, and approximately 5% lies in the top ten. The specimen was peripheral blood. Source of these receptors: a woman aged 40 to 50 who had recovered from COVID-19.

CDR3: CASSQGTRETQYF. For the CDR3, the DNA is TGCGCCAGCAGCCAAGGGACTAGAGAGACCCAGTACTTC. This sequence joins TRBV4-1 and TRBJ2-5; 7 nucleotides align to TRBD2. This CDR3 is 13 amino acids long. Unmatched junction bases numbered 0, after V lost 1 base and J lost 4 bases. The germline V gene has CDR1 MGHRA and CDR2 YSYEKL.

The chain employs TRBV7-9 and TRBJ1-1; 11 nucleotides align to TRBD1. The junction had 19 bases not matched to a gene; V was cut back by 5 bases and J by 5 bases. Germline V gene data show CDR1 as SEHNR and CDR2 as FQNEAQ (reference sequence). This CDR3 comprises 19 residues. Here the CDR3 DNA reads TGTGCCAGCAGCGCGTCCCGGGACAGGGGGTGGGATGTTCGGACTGAAGCTTTCTTT. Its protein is CASSASRDRGWDVRTEAFF.

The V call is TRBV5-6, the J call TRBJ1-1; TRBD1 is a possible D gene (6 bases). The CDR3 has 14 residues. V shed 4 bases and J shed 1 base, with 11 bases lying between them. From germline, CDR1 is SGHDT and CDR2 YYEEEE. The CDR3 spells CASSGGAENTEAFF. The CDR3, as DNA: TGTGCCAGCAGCGGGGGGGCGGAGAACACTGAAGCTTTCTTT. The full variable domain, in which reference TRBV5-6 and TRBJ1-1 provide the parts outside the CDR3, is DAGVTQSPTHLIKTRGQQVTLRCSPKSGHDTVSWYQQALGQGPQFIFQYYEEEERQRGNFPDRFSGHQFPNYSSELNVNALLLGDSALYLCASSGGAENTEAFFGQGTRLTVV.

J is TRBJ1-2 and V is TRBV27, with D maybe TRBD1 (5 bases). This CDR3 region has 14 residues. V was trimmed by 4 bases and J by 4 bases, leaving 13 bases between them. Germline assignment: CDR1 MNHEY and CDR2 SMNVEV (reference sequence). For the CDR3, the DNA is TGTGCCAGCAGTTCAGGGTCGCAGATCTATGGCTACACCTTC. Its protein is CASSSGSQIYGYTF.

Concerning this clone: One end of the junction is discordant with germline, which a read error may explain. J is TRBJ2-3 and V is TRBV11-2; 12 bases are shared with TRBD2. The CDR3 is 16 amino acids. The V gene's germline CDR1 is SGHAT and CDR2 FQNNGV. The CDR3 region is CASSLEALAGGGNSFF. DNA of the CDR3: TGTGCCAGCAGCTTAGAGGCCCTAGCGGGAGGGGGAAACTCTTTTTTT.

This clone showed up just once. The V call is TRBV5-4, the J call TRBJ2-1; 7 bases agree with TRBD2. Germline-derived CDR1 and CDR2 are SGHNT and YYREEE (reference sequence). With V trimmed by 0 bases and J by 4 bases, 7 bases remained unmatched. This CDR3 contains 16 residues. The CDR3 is CASSLDLAGGYNEQFF. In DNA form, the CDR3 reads TGTGCCAGCAGCTTGGATTTAGCGGGTGGGTACAATGAGCAGTTCTTC.